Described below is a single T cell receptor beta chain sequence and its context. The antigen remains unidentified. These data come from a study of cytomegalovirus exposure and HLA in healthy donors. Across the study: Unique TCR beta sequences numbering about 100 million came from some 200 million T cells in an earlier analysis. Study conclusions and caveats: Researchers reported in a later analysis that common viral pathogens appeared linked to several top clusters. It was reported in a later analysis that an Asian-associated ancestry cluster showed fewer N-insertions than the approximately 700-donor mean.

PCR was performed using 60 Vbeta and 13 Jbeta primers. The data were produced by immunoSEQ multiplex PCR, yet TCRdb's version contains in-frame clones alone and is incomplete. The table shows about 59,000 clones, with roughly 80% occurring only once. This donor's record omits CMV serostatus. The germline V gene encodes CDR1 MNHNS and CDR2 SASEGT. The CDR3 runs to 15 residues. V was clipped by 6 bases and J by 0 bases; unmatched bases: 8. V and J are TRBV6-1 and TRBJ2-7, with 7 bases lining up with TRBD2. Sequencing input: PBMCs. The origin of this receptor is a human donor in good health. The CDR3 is CASSPAGRISYEQYF. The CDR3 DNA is TGTGCCAGCAGCCCAGCGGGACGGATCTCCTACGAGCAGTACTTC.